Presented here are 28 T cell receptor beta chains from one specimen sequenced in a study of shared clonotypes between healthy human individuals. Clones were read by immunoSEQ multiplex PCR, and TCRdb kept only the in-frame ones, dropping some. The sample contains 2 million to 2.5 million clones, about 90% of which appear only once. The specimen sequenced was naive CD4+ T cells from PBMCs. Subset of the sample: CD45RA+ positively selected. The receptors derive from a man younger than 35 in good health. Some clones in this sample may be carry-over from other donors' samples.

The rearrangement uses TRBV6-5 and TRBJ1-5; possible D gene TRBD1, 5 bases. The CDR3 extends over 12 amino acids. Germline CDR1 reads MNHEY; CDR2 reads SVGAGI. V lost 3 bases and J 9 bases, leaving 9 bases between the germline ends. In nucleotides, the CDR3 is TGTGCCAGCAGTTATCTGGGGGGGCCCCAGCATTTT. Translating gives CASSYLGGPQHF.

The rearrangement uses TRBV28 and TRBJ1-2; 11 positions match TRBD1. Germline CDR1 MDHEN, CDR2 SYDVKM. The CDR3 spans 15 residues. V was clipped by 5 bases and J by 9 bases; unmatched bases: 11. CDR3 loop: CASSTLLGTGGRYTF. The CDR3 DNA is TGTGCCAGCAGTACACTACTCGGGACAGGGGGACGCTACACCTTC.

The rearrangement joins TRBV19 to TRBJ1-2; 7 nucleotides match TRBD1. Germline CDR1 LNHDA, CDR2 SQIVND (reference sequence). J lost 7 bases, V lost 7 bases, and 12 bases had no gene match. There are 14 residues in the CDR3. The chain's CDR3 is CASTTGTELFGYTF. The CDR3 DNA is TGTGCCAGTACCACCGGGACAGAGCTCTTTGGCTACACCTTC.

This chain links TRBV6-6 with TRBJ2-7, with 9 bases that match TRBD1. With V trimmed by 5 bases and J by 2 bases, 7 bases remained unmatched. CDR1 is MNHNY, CDR2 SVGAGI, per germline (reference sequence). This CDR3 spans 15 amino acids. CDR3 sequence (DNA): TGTGCCAGCAGTCACACCGGGACAGGGACCTACGAGCAGTACTTC. Protein: CASSHTGTGTYEQYF.

This clone was counted a single time. The V and J genes are TRBV21-1 and TRBJ1-1; the table's D call, TRBD1, has no DNA check behind it. TRBV21-1 is flagged as a pseudogene. This CDR3 contains 16 residues. CDR3 protein: CASSKGEGGRNTEAFF. The CDR3 DNA reads TGTGCCAGCAGCAAAGGCGAAGGGGGCAGGAACACTGAAGCTTTCTTT.

V and J are TRBV7-2 and TRBJ2-3, with D perhaps given as TRBD1 or TRBD2 (5 bases each). The CDR3 spans 14 residues. Trimming stripped 3 bases from V and 5 bases from J, with 12 bases between. CDR1 and CDR2 from the germline V gene are SGHTA and FQGNSA. Here the CDR3 DNA reads TGTGCCAGCAGCTTTGGGTCGAGGGGAGATACGCAGTATTTT. This sequence encodes CASSFGSRGDTQYF.

CDR3 protein: CASSLVPQEDEQYF. CDR3 bases: TGCGCCAGCAGCTTGGTCCCACAGGAGGACGAGCAGTACTTC. The rearrangement links TRBV5-1 to TRBJ2-7; perhaps D is TRBD1 or TRBD2 (5 bases each). Trimming took 0 bases from V and 5 from J, leaving 12 bases between them. The CDR3 length is 14 residues. Germline CDR1 SGHRS, CDR2 YFSETQ.

For this clone: Other DNA sequences in this sample translate to the same CDR3. The V gene is TRBV20-1, the J gene TRBJ2-7; D ambiguous. Deletions cut 3 bases from V and 2 bases from J, with 5 bases between. This CDR3 region has 11 residues. The germline V gene has CDR1 DFQATT and CDR2 SNEGSKA (reference sequence). The CDR3 spells CSARLTYEQYF. The CDR3 region has the DNA TGCAGTGCTAGGCTAACCTACGAGCAGTACTTC.

CDR3 in amino acids: CASSLGRRAGGEPQHF. As DNA, the CDR3 is TGTGCCAGCAGTTTAGGGAGGAGGGCAGGGGGGGAGCCCCAGCATTTT. V usage is TRBV28 and J usage is TRBJ1-5; 7 nucleotides agree with TRBD1. The CDR3 is 16 residues long. The V segment lost 2 bases and the J segment 8 bases; nucleotides outside the gene matches: 12. Germline lookup yields CDR1 MDHEN and CDR2 SYDVKM. The whole variable domain, remainder taken from reference TRBV28 and TRBJ1-5, is DVKVTQSSRYLVKRTGEKVFLECVQDMDHENMFWYRQDPGLGLRLIYFSYDVKMKEKGDIPEGYSVSREKKERFSLILESASTNQTSMYLCASSLGRRAGGEPQHFGDGTRLSIL.

In its sample, this clone was seen once. The chain is built from TRBV28 and TRBJ2-7, with unresolved D. Trimming removed 6 bases at V and 3 bases at J, with 15 bases between. The germline gives CDR1 MDHEN, CDR2 SYDVKM. The CDR3 has 14 amino acids. DNA of the CDR3: TGTGCCAGCAGCCCCGCGGCTGGGATCTACGAGCAGTACTTC. Protein sequence: CASSPAAGIYEQYF.

J is TRBJ2-5 and V is TRBV4-1; TRBD2 matches at 9 bases. Germline assignment: CDR1 MGHRA and CDR2 YSYEKL. Trimming cost V 2 bases and J 5 bases; bases outside gene matches: 12. The length of the CDR3 is 17 residues. CDR3 protein: CASSQLGGRVFQETQYF. The CDR3 DNA is TGCGCCAGCAGCCAACTCGGCGGGAGGGTTTTTCAGGAGACCCAGTACTTC.

The chain carries TRBV4-2 and TRBJ2-1; D unclear. The ends were cut back, 2 bases at V and 0 bases at J, with 11 bases in the middle. The CDR3 contains 16 residues. Germline-derived CDR1 and CDR2 are LGHNA and YNFKEQ. CDR3 sequence reads: CASSQNPESSYNEQFF. In DNA, the CDR3 is TGTGCCAGCAGCCAAAACCCTGAGAGCTCCTACAATGAGCAGTTCTTC.

The genes are TRBV18 and TRBJ2-1; 8 positions agree with TRBD1. CDR3 size: 12 residues. Germline-derived CDR1 and CDR2 are KGHSH and LQKENI. V was pared by 3 bases and J by 14 bases, with 6 bases of the junction left unmatched. The CDR3 reads CASSPSGTGKFF. The CDR3 DNA reads as TGTGCCAGCTCACCTTCCGGGACAGGCAAGTTCTTC.

The CDR3 nucleotides are TGCGCCAGCAGCTTGAACCTAGCGGCGACGTACAATGAGCAGTTCTTC. Amino acid sequence: CASSLNLAATYNEQFF. The rearrangement links TRBV5-1 to TRBJ2-1; 7 bases are a match to TRBD2. The CDR3 has 16 residues. Germline V CDR1 and CDR2: SGHRS, YFSETQ. Trimming took 1 base from V and 4 from J; bases not matched to a gene: 8. Based on the CDR3 plus reference TRBV5-1 and TRBJ2-1, the full variable domain is KAGVTQTPRYLIKTRGQQVTLSCSPISGHRSVSWYQQTPGQGLQFLFEYFSETQRNKGNFPGRFSGRQFSNSRSEMNVSTLELGDSALYLCASSLNLAATYNEQFFGPGTRLTVL.

A note on this clone: This CDR3 is also generated by other DNA sequences in the sample. The rearrangement links TRBV18 to TRBJ1-1; D not certain. Trimming took 2 bases from V and 1 from J, leaving 8 bases between them. The V gene's germline CDR1 is KGHSH and CDR2 LQKENI. CDR3 length: 14 amino acids. The CDR3 bases are TGTGCCAGCTCACCATCGGCAGGGAACACTGAAGCTTTCTTT. It codes for CASSPSAGNTEAFF.

This clone came up a few times. The chain carries TRBV28 and TRBJ1-1, with 7 bases that match TRBD1. This CDR3 contains 13 residues. V lost 6 bases to trimming and J lost 7 bases; unmatched junction nucleotides: 8. In germline, CDR1 is MDHEN, CDR2 SYDVKM. The CDR3: CASSQGGTLEAFF. The CDR3 DNA reads as TGTGCCAGCAGCCAGGGGGGAACACTTGAAGCTTTCTTT.

The V and J genes are TRBV7-9 and TRBJ2-7; the match to TRBD2 covers 9 bases. The V segment lost 1 base and the J segment 1 base; nucleotides outside the gene matches: 2. This CDR3 contains 15 residues. The germline V gene encodes CDR1 SEHNR and CDR2 FQNEAQ (reference sequence). CDR3 nucleotides: TGTGCCAGCAGCTTAGAAGCGGGAGGATCCTACGAGCAGTACTTC. Amino acid sequence: CASSLEAGGSYEQYF. Together with reference TRBV7-9 and TRBJ2-7, the CDR3 gives the full variable domain: DTGVSQNPRHKITKRGQNVTFRCDPISEHNRLYWYRQTLGQGPEFLTYFQNEAQLEKSRLLSDRFSAERPKGSFSTLEIQRTEQGDSAMYLCASSLEAGGSYEQYFGPGTRLTVT.

The chain joins TRBV30 to TRBJ2-4, with 7 nucleotides matching TRBD1. Trimming at V came to 0 bases and at J to 6 bases, leaving 2 bases not matched to a gene. Germline CDR1 GTSNPN, CDR2 SVGIG (reference sequence). This CDR3 contains 13 residues. CDR3 bases: TGTGCCTGGAGTGTAGACAGGGTAAACATTCAGTACTTC. This encodes CAWSVDRVNIQYF.

The chain links TRBV18 to TRBJ2-1; 11 nucleotides match TRBD1. The CDR3 consists of 14 residues. Per germline, CDR1 KGHSH and CDR2 LQKENI. The ends lost 3 bases at V and 9 bases at J; junction bases unmatched: 4. The CDR3 nucleotides are TGTGCCAGCTCACCCCTAGGGACAGGGGGTGAGCAGTTCTTC. It encodes CASSPLGTGGEQFF.

This chain links TRBV30 with TRBJ2-3; TRBD2 agrees at 7 bases. In germline, CDR1 is GTSNPN, CDR2 SVGIG (reference sequence). This CDR3 contains 13 residues. V lost 2 bases to trimming and J lost 5 bases; unmatched junction nucleotides: 4. The CDR3 spells CAWSSGGQDTQYF. CDR3 DNA: TGTGCCTGGAGTTCGGGGGGTCAAGATACGCAGTATTTT.

The rearrangement joins TRBV27 to TRBJ2-7, with 9 bases aligning to TRBD1. The V gene end was trimmed by 5 bases and the J gene end by 13 bases; junction bases not matched to a gene: 12. CDR3 length equals 13 residues. Germline loops: CDR1 MNHEY, CDR2 SMNVEV (reference sequence). CDR3 in amino acids: CASSPSRDRAPYF. In DNA form, the CDR3 reads TGTGCCAGCAGTCCCTCGAGGGACAGGGCTCCCTACTTC.

This clone was detected a few times. J is TRBJ2-7 and V is TRBV5-1; D uncertain. CDR3 size: 14 residues. Trimming cost V 1 base and J 0 bases, with 8 bases left between them. Per germline, CDR1 SGHRS and CDR2 YFSETQ. The CDR3 is CASSLKAGSYEQYF. The CDR3 DNA reads as TGCGCCAGCAGCTTGAAGGCAGGCTCCTACGAGCAGTACTTC.

J is TRBJ2-7 and V is TRBV5-1, with D perhaps matching TRBD1 or TRBD2 (5 bases each). CDR3 length: 16 amino acids. The ends were cut back, 3 bases at V and 2 bases at J, with 18 bases in the middle. Germline CDR1 is SGHRS and CDR2 is YFSETQ. CDR3 sequence (DNA): TGCGCCAGCAGCTCAGGTCCACGGGACCGAGCCTACGAGCAGTACTTC. Amino acids: CASSSGPRDRAYEQYF.

The chain recombines TRBV2 with TRBJ1-1; D might be TRBD1 (6 bases). The CDR3 runs to 13 residues. Trimming pared 7 bases from V and 4 bases from J, leaving 13 bases between. The germline V gene has CDR1 SNHLY and CDR2 FYNNEI. CDR3 DNA: TGTGCCAGCACTGAGGAGGGGGGCACTGAAGCTTTCTTT. Translating gives CASTEEGGTEAFF.

This clone appeared a single time. This chain joins TRBV5-1 and TRBJ2-3; D is tentatively TRBD1 or TRBD2 (5 bases each). V lost 4 bases and J 0 bases, leaving 12 bases between the germline ends. The CDR3 extends over 15 amino acids. Germline CDR1 is SGHRS and CDR2 is YFSETQ. CDR3 in amino acids: CASSPGASSTDTQYF. As DNA, the CDR3 is TGCGCCAGCAGCCCCGGGGCATCAAGCACAGATACGCAGTATTTT.

V and J are TRBV28 and TRBJ2-3, with 10 bases matching TRBD1. From germline, CDR1 is MDHEN and CDR2 SYDVKM. The CDR3 is 16 amino acids. The junction had 4 bases not matched to a gene; V was cut back by 4 bases and J by 0 bases. The CDR3 loop is CASSWGTGASTDTQYF. The CDR3, as DNA: TGTGCCAGCAGTTGGGGGACAGGGGCTAGCACAGATACGCAGTATTTT.

This clone appeared a single time. V usage is TRBV19 and J usage is TRBJ1-2, with a tentative D call TRBD1 (5 bases). Trimming removed 6 bases at V and 0 bases at J, with 17 bases between. Germline V CDR1 and CDR2: LNHDA, SQIVND (reference sequence). The CDR3 is 16 amino acids. The CDR3 here is CASSALGDGANYGYTF. The CDR3 DNA follows: TGTGCCAGTAGCGCCTTGGGGGACGGAGCTAACTATGGCTACACCTTC.

This sequence joins TRBV2 and TRBJ1-1; D gene uncertain. Trimming stripped 4 bases from V and 3 bases from J, with 9 bases between. Looked up from germline, CDR1 is SNHLY and CDR2 is FYNNEI. This CDR3 has 13 residues. The CDR3 spells CASSVSGDTEAFF. Written as DNA, the CDR3 is TGTGCCAGCAGTGTGTCTGGAGACACTGAAGCTTTCTTT.